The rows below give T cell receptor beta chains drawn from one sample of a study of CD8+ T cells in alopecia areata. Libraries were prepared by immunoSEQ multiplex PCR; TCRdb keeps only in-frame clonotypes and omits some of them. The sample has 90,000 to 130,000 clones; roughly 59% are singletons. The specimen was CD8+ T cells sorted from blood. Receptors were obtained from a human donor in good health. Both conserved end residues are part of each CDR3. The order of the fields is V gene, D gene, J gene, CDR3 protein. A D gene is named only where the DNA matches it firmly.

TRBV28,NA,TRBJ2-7,CASSPPRGGDGYEQYF
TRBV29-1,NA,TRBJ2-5,CSVDTQETQYF
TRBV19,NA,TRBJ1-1,CASSASGYTEAFF
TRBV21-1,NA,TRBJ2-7,CASSKRTVPYEQYF
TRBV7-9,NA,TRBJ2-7,CASSLVQDYEQYF
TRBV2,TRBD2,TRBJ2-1,CASSEGGGPNNEQFF
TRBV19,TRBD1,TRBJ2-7,CASTPGTGYYEQYF
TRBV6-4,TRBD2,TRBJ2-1,CASSDRGGDYNEQFF
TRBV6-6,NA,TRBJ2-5,CASSYGSMQETQYF
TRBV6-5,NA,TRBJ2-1,CASSYGDGNEQFF
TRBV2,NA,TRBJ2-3,CASGGSGVVTQYF
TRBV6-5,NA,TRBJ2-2,CASRFNTGELFF
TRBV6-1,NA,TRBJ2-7,CASSLDAGYEQYF
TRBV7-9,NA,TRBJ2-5,CASSLGGDPQETQYF
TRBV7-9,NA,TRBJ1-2,CASSSGQLNYGYTF
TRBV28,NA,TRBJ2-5,CASTYGRQETQYF
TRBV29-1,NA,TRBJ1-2,CSVVPTGGNLANYGYTF
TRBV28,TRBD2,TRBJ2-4,CASSLYRLAGGIQYF
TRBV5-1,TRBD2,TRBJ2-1,CASSPPGLAGSGPGNEQFF
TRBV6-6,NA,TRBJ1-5,CASSYEPLGNQPQHF
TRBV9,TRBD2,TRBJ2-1,CASSVGTSGGKNEQFF
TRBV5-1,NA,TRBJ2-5,CASSLAGGLGETQYF
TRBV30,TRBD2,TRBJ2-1,CAWSRGGSYNEQFF
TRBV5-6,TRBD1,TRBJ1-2,CASSFGYVTGPNYGYTF
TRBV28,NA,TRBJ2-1,CASSCGQFDNEQFF
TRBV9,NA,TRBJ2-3,CASSVGGRFTDTQYF
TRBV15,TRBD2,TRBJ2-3,CATSRAGASGGTSTDTQYF
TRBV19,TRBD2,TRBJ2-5,CASSMALAGLQETQYF
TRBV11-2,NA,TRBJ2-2,CASRRLVAGRGGELFF
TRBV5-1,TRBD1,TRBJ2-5,CASSLRTGGQETQYF
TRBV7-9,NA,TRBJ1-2,CASSKTRGEAF
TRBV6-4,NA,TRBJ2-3,CAHTQGITDTQYF
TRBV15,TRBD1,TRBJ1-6,CATSSPTGNNSPLHF
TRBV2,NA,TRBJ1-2,CATQDGYTF
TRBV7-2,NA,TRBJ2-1,CASSLGGASYNEQFF
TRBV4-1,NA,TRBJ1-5,CASAEGVIRAGGNQPQHF
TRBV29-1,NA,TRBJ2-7,CSVDSGEPDEQYF
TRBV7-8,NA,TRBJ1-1,CASSISVNTEAFF
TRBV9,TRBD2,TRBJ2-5,CASSVGLAGDQETQYF
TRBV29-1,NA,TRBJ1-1,CSVDVGVNTEAFF
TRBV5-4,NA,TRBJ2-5,CASSFTELRHQETQYF
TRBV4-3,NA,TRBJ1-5,CASSQDYRVWNQPQHF
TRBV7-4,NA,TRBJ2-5,CASSLGGPWEETQYF
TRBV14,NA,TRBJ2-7,CASSAAPYEQYF
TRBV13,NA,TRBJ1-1,CASSLEAGTNTEAFF
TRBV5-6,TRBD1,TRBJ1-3,CASSMGQSSGNTIYF
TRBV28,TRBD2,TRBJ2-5,CASSPLAGGSMGETQYF
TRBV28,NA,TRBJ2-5,CASSLWDYLQETQYF
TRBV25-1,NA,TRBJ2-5,CASRGGRRREETQYF
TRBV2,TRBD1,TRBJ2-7,CASSGAEPGQMYEQYF
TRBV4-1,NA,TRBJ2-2,CASSQHQGGTGELFF
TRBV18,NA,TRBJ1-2,CASSPNPRIHYGYTF
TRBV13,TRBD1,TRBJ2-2,CASSLQGAITGELFF
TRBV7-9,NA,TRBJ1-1,CAEGAGLNTEAFF
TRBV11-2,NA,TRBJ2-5,CASSLDLTETQYF
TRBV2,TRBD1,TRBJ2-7,CAVWTGRYEQYF